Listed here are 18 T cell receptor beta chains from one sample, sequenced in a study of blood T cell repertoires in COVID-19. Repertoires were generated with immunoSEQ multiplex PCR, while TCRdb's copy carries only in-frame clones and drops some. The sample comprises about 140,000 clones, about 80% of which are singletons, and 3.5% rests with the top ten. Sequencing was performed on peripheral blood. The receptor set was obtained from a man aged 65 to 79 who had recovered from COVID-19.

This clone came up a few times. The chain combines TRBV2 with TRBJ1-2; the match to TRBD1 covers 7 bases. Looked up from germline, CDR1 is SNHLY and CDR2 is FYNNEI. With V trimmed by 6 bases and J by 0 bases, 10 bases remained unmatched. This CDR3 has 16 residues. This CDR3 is CASRLGQRLANYGYTF. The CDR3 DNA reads TGTGCCAGCAGATTGGGACAGCGATTAGCTAACTATGGCTACACCTTC.

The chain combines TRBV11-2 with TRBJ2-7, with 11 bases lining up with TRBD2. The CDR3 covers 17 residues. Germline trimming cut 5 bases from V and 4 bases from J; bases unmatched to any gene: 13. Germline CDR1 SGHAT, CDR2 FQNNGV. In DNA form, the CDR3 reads TGTGCCAGCAGCCCACGCCGGCAGCTAGCGGGAGGTTACGAGCAGTACTTC. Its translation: CASSPRRQLAGGYEQYF.

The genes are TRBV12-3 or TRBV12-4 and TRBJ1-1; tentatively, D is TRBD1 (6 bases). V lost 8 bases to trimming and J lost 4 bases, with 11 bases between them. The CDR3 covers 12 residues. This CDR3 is CASQGSRTEAFF. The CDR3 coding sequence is TGTGCCAGCCAGGGGAGTCGCACTGAAGCTTTCTTT.

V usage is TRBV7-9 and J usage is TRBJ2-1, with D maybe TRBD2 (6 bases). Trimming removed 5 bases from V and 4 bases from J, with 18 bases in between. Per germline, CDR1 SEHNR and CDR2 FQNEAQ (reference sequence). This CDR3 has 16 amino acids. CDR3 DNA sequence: TGTGCCAGCAGCCACGATCGCCTAGCGCCGTACAATGAGCAGTTCTTC. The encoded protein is CASSHDRLAPYNEQFF. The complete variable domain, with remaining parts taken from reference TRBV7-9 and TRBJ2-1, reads DTGVSQNPRHKITKRGQNVTFRCDPISEHNRLYWYRQTLGQGPEFLTYFQNEAQLEKSRLLSDRFSAERPKGSFSTLEIQRTEQGDSAMYLCASSHDRLAPYNEQFFGPGTRLTVL.

Written as DNA, the CDR3 is TGTGCCACCACCCATTGGACAGGGGACGAGACCCAGTACTTC. Protein: CATTHWTGDETQYF. V is TRBV24-1 and J is TRBJ2-5; 9 bases line up with TRBD1. V was pared by 8 bases and J by 5 bases, with 8 bases of the junction left unmatched. CDR3 length: 14 amino acids. The germline gives CDR1 KGHDR, CDR2 SFDVKD.

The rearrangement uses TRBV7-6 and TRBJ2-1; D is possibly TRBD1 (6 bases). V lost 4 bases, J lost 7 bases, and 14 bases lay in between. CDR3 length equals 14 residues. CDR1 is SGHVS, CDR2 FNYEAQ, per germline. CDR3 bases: TGTGCCAGCAGCTCAGGACAGTCGGGAAATGAGCAGTTCTTC. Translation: CASSSGQSGNEQFF.

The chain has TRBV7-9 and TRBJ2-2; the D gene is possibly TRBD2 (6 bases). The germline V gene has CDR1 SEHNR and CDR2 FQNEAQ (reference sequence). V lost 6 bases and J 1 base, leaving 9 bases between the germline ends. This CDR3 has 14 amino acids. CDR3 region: CASSPSENTGELFF. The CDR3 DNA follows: TGTGCCAGCAGTCCTAGCGAGAACACCGGGGAGCTGTTTTTT.

The CDR3 nucleotides are TGTGCCAGCAGTGGTACGGGACTAACCTCAGATACGCAGTATTTT. This sequence encodes CASSGTGLTSDTQYF. The chain has TRBV2 and TRBJ2-3; 7 bases are shared with TRBD2. Germline assignment: CDR1 SNHLY and CDR2 FYNNEI. CDR3 size: 15 residues. V trimming: 4 bases; J trimming: 4 bases; junction bases outside the gene matches: 8. Complete variable domain (other parts from reference TRBV2 and TRBJ2-3): EPEVTQTPSHQVTQMGQEVILRCVPISNHLYFYWYRQILGQKVEFLVSFYNNEISEKSEIFDDQFSVERPDGSNFTLKIRSTKLEDSAMYFCASSGTGLTSDTQYFGPGTRLTVL.

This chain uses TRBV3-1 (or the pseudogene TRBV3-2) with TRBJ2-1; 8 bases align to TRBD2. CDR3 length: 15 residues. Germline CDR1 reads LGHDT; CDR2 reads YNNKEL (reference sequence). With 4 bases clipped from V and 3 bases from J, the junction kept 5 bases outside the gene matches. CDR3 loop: CASSPAGGHYNEQFF. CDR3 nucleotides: TGTGCCAGCAGCCCCGCGGGAGGACACTACAATGAGCAGTTCTTC.

The CDR3: CASRGEQGLNYGYTF. CDR3 coding DNA: TGTGCCAGCAGAGGTGAACAGGGCCTCAACTATGGCTACACCTTC. The rearrangement joins TRBV2 to TRBJ1-2; a possible D gene is TRBD1 (6 bases). The CDR3 spans 15 residues. Trimming took off 6 bases at V and 2 bases at J, with 16 bases between the two ends. Germline V gene sequence: CDR1 SNHLY, CDR2 FYNNEI.

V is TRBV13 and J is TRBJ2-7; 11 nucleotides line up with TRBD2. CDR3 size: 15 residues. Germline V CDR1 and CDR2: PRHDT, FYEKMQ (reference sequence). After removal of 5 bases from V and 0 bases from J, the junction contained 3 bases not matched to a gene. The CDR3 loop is CASSLGTSGSYEQYF. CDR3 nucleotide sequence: TGTGCCAGCAGCCTGGGGACTAGCGGCTCCTACGAGCAGTACTTC.

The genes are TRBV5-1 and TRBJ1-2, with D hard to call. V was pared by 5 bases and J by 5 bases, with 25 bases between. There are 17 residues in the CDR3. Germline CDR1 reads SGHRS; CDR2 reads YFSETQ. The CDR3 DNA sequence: TGCGCCAGCAGGAGCGGGTCTGGGAGGGCTGAGTTATATGGCTACACCTTC. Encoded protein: CASRSGSGRAELYGYTF.

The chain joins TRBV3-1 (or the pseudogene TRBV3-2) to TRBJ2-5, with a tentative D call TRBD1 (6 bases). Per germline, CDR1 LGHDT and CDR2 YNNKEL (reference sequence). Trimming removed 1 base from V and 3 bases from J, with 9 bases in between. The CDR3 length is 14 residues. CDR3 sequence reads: CASSQAHREETQYF. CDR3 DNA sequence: TGTGCCAGCAGCCAAGCACACAGGGAAGAGACCCAGTACTTC.

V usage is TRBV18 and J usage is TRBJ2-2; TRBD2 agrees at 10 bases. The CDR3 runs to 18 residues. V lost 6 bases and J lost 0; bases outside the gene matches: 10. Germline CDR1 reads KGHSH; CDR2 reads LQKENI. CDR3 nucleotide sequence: TGTGCCAGCTCTCGGGAGATAGCGGGAGGATCGAACACCGGGGAGCTGTTTTTT. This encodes CASSREIAGGSNTGELFF.

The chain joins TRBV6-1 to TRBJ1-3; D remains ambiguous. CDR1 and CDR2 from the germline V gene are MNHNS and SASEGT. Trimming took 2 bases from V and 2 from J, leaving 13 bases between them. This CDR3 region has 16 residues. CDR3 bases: TGTGCCAGCAGTGAATTGCGGATTTCGACTGGAAACACCATATATTTT. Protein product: CASSELRISTGNTIYF.

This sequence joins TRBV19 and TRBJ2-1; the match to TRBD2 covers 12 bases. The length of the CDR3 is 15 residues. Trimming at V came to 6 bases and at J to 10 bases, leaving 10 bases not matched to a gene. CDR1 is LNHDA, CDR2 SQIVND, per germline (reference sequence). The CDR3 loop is CASSRTSGTYGEQFF. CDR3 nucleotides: TGTGCCAGTAGCCGGACTAGCGGGACCTACGGGGAGCAGTTCTTC.

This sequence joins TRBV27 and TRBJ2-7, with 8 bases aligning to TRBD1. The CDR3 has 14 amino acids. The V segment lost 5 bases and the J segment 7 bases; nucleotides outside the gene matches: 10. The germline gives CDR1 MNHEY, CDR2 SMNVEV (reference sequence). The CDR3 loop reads CASSPLQGAGEQYF. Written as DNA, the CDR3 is TGTGCCAGCAGTCCTCTCCAGGGGGCGGGGGAGCAGTACTTC.

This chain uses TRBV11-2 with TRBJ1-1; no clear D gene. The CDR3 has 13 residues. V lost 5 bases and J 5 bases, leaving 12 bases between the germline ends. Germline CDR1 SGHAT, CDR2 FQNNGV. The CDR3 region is CASSPLSETEAFF. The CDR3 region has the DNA TGTGCCAGCAGCCCTCTTTCCGAGACTGAAGCTTTCTTT.